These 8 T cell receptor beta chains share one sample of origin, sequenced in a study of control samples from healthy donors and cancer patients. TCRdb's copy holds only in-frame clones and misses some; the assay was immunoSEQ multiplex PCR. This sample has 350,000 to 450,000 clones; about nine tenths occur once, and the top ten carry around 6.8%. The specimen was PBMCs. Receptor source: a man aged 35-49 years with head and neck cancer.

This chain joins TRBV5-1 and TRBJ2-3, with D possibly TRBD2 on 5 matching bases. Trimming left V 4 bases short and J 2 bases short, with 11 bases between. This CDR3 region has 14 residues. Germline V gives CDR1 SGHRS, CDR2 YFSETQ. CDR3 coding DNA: TGCGCCAGCAGCGCGGACTCCACCACAGATACGCAGTATTTT. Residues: CASSADSTTDTQYF.

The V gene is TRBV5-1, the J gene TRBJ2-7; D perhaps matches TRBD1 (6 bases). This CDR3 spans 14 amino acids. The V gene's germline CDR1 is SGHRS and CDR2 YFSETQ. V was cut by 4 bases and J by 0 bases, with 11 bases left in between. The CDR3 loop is CASSEGHSSYEQYF. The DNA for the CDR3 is TGCGCCAGCAGCGAGGGACATTCCTCCTACGAGCAGTACTTC.

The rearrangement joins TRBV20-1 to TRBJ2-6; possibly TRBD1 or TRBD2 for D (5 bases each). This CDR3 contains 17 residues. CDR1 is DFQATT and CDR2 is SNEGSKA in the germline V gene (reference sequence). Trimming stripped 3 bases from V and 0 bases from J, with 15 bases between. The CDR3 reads CSASSRDAPSGANVLTF. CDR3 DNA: TGCAGTGCTAGTTCCCGGGACGCCCCCTCTGGGGCCAACGTCCTGACTTTC.

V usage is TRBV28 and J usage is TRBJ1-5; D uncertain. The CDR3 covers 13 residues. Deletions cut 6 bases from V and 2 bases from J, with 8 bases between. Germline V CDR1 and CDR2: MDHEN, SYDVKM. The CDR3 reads CASSDGGNQPQHF. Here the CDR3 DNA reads TGTGCCAGCAGCGACGGGGGCAATCAGCCCCAGCATTTT.

The CDR3 DNA reads TGTGCCAGCAGTTCGACAGGGGGCGGATCTGAAGCTTTCTTT. The encoded protein is CASSSTGGGSEAFF. The chain is built from TRBV7-3 and TRBJ1-1; 10 bases match TRBD1. The length of the CDR3 is 14 residues. Trimming took 6 bases from V and 6 from J; bases not matched to a gene: 7. Germline lookup yields CDR1 SGHTA and CDR2 FQGTGA.

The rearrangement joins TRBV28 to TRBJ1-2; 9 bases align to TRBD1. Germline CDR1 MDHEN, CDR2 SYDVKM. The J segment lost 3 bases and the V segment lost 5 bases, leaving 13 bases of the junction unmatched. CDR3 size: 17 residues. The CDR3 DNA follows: TGTGCCAGCAGTCCGTCCGGGACAGGGAAGAGTCACTATGGCTACACCTTC. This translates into CASSPSGTGKSHYGYTF.

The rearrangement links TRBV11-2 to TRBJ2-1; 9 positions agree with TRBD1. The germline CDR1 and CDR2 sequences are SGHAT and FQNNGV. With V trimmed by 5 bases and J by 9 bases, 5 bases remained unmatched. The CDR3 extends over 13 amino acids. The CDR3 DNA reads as TGTGCCAGCAGCCTGGGACAGGGTAGTGAGCAGTTCTTC. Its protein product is CASSLGQGSEQFF.

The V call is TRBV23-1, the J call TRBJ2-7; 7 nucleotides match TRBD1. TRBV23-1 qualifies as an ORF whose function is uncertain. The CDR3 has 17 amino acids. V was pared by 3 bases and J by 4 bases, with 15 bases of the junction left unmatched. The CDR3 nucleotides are TGCGCCAGCAGTCAGTCCGGGACAGAGGGGGATTGGTACGAGCAGTACTTC. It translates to CASSQSGTEGDWYEQYF.